This T cell receptor (beta chain) was profiled in a study of T cell responses to AZD1222 COVID-19 vaccine. In the study overall: Both about-4-week and about-12-week second-dose recipients were combined.

This clone appeared a single time. The antigen remains unidentified. Some clones are missing from TCRdb's copy, which holds only in-frame ones; the method was immunoSEQ multiplex PCR. The table includes about 110,000 clones, around 92% detected once. Whole-study findings and limits: Donors, mostly white British, included more females; clonal diversity was possibly underestimated. Following two doses of AZD1222, Spike-specific TCR breadth and depth rose. Among AZD1222 vaccinees, only 5 or 6 were seropositive at baseline.

CDR3 length: 12 amino acids. Trimming removed 6 bases at V and 7 bases at J, with 9 bases between. Germline values: CDR1 MNHEY, CDR2 SMNVEV (reference sequence). This sequence was found in an adult in good health. The V gene is TRBV27, the J gene TRBJ1-4, with a tentative D call TRBD1 (5 bases). Sequenced material: peripheral blood, taken on day 0 of AZD1222 vaccination. Here the CDR3 DNA reads TGTGCCAGCAGAGCAGGGATTGAAAAACTGTTTTTT. This sequence encodes CASRAGIEKLFF.